One and the same sample provided the 17 T cell receptor beta chains below, sequenced in a study of T cell responses to AZD1222 COVID-19 vaccine. Sequenced by immunoSEQ multiplex PCR; TCRdb stores in-frame clones only, minus some. The sample consists of 160,000 or so clones, about 88% of them appearing once. The sample here was peripheral blood, taken after recovery from COVID-19. All receptors come from an adult who had recovered from COVID-19.

The chain carries TRBV28 and TRBJ1-5, with unresolved D. Germline CDR1 is MDHEN and CDR2 is SYDVKM. CDR3 size: 15 residues. Trimming pared 5 bases from V and 2 bases from J, leaving 13 bases between. The CDR3: CASSPGTKGNQPQHF. Here the CDR3 DNA reads TGTGCCAGCAGTCCCGGAACAAAGGGCAATCAGCCCCAGCATTTT.

The rearrangement links TRBV19 to TRBJ1-5, with 8 bases matching TRBD1. The CDR3 totals 15 residues. The ends lost 1 base at V and 2 bases at J; junction bases unmatched: 1. Per germline, CDR1 LNHDA and CDR2 SQIVND (reference sequence). CDR3 sequence (DNA): TGTGCCAGTAGTATAGTGACAGGGGGCAATCAGCCCCAGCATTTT. It specifies CASSIVTGGNQPQHF.

The chain has TRBV20-1 and TRBJ2-6; 9 bases match TRBD1. This CDR3 has 19 residues. Per germline, CDR1 DFQATT and CDR2 SNEGSKA (reference sequence). The V gene end was trimmed by 3 bases and the J gene end by 0 bases; junction bases not matched to a gene: 12. CDR3 nucleotide sequence: TGCAGTGCTAGTATTTGGGACAGGGAGTTGGGCTCTGGGGCCAACGTCCTGACTTTC. Translating gives CSASIWDRELGSGANVLTF.

The chain uses TRBV18 and TRBJ1-4; no definite D call. Trimming pared 3 bases from V and 12 bases from J, leaving 17 bases between. The CDR3 is made up of 14 amino acids. The germline V gene has CDR1 KGHSH and CDR2 LQKENI. The CDR3 nucleotides are TGTGCCAGCTCACCCGGGCCGTCGGAGAGGGAACTGTTTTTT. Translation gives CASSPGPSERELFF.

V gene TRBV20-1 combines with J gene TRBJ2-7; TRBD1 matches at 8 bases. Germline V gene sequence: CDR1 DFQATT, CDR2 SNEGSKA (reference sequence). CDR3 length equals 14 residues. V was pared by 3 bases and J by 6 bases, with 10 bases of the junction left unmatched. This chain's CDR3 is CSASWPGQETEQYF. For the CDR3, the DNA is TGCAGTGCTAGTTGGCCGGGACAGGAGACCGAGCAGTACTTC.

The chain combines TRBV5-1 with TRBJ1-1, with a weak D call TRBD1 (5 bases). V was pared by 0 bases and J by 2 bases, with 8 bases between. CDR1 SGHRS and CDR2 YFSETQ come from the germline V gene. This CDR3 has 14 amino acids. CDR3 sequence (DNA): TGCGCCAGCAGCTTGGTCGGGGGTAACACTGAAGCTTTCTTT. Protein: CASSLVGGNTEAFF.

The chain couples TRBV6-2 or TRBV6-3 to TRBJ2-7; perhaps D is TRBD1 or TRBD2 (6 bases each). CDR3 length: 15 amino acids. Germline V gene sequence: CDR1 MNHEY, CDR2 SVGEGT. V was clipped by 2 bases and J by 2 bases, with 13 bases between them. The DNA for the CDR3 is TGTGCCAGCAGTTACGGGGACGGGGGCACCTACGAGCAGTACTTC. Translation gives CASSYGDGGTYEQYF.

This rearrangement joins TRBV5-1 to TRBJ2-7; D gene uncertain. The CDR3 sequence is 14 residues long. Germline V lookup: CDR1 SGHRS, CDR2 YFSETQ. Trimming took off 4 bases at V and 5 bases at J, with 16 bases between the two ends. The CDR3 spells CASSGEVRLDEQYF. CDR3 sequence (DNA): TGCGCCAGCAGCGGAGAGGTGCGGTTAGACGAGCAGTACTTC.

J is TRBJ1-3 and V is TRBV28; the D is unclear. Germline V CDR1 and CDR2: MDHEN, SYDVKM. The CDR3 loop spans 15 amino acids. V was shortened by 3 bases and J by 4 bases, with 13 bases between the two germline ends. The CDR3 is CASSFSREVGNTIYF. The CDR3, as DNA: TGTGCCAGCAGTTTCTCTAGGGAGGTGGGAAACACCATATATTTT. Full variable domain (outside the CDR3, taken from reference TRBV28 and TRBJ1-3): DVKVTQSSRYLVKRTGEKVFLECVQDMDHENMFWYRQDPGLGLRLIYFSYDVKMKEKGDIPEGYSVSREKKERFSLILESASTNQTSMYLCASSFSREVGNTIYFGEGSWLTVV.

CDR3 nucleotides: TGTGCCAGCAGCCAAGGGAGGAGGGAGACCCAGTACTTC. Its protein product is CASSQGRRETQYF. The V and J genes are TRBV3-1 (or the pseudogene TRBV3-2) and TRBJ2-5, with TRBD2 as a possible D gene (5 bases). Germline V gene lookup returns CDR1 LGHDT and CDR2 YNNKEL (reference sequence). This CDR3 is 13 amino acids long. Trimming shortened V by 1 base and J by 5 bases, and 8 bases separated the two germline ends.

V and J are TRBV29-1 and TRBJ2-7; 9 bases align to TRBD2. The V gene's germline CDR1 is SQVTM and CDR2 ANQGSEA. The CDR3 consists of 14 residues. V was clipped by 4 bases and J by 5 bases; unmatched bases: 9. CDR3: CSVGVAGAIDEQYF. The CDR3, as DNA: TGCAGCGTTGGGGTAGCGGGAGCTATAGACGAGCAGTACTTC.

The chain joins TRBV18 to TRBJ2-7, with 12 bases identical to TRBD2. Germline CDR1 and CDR2: KGHSH and LQKENI. After removal of 2 bases from V and 5 bases from J, the junction contained 4 bases not matched to a gene. The CDR3 is 15 residues long. The CDR3 DNA reads as TGTGCCAGCTCACCATGGACTAGCGGGAACAACGAGCAGTACTTC. Its translation is CASSPWTSGNNEQYF. The full variable domain, its missing parts supplied by reference TRBV18 and TRBJ2-7, is NAGVMQNPRHLVRRRGQEARLRCSPMKGHSHVYWYRQLPEEGLKFMVYLQKENIIDESGMPKERFSAEFPKEGPSILRIQQVVRGDSAAYFCASSPWTSGNNEQYFGPGTRLTVT.

V and J are TRBV7-9 and TRBJ2-1; no firm D call. Germline V lookup: CDR1 SEHNR, CDR2 FQNEAQ (reference sequence). V dropped 5 bases and J dropped 9 bases, with 20 bases sitting between them. The CDR3 has 15 residues. In DNA, the CDR3 is TGTGCCAGCAGCCCCCGAAGCTTGAGCGTGGGTGAGCAGTTCTTC. It specifies CASSPRSLSVGEQFF. Complete variable domain (other parts from reference TRBV7-9 and TRBJ2-1): DTGVSQNPRHKITKRGQNVTFRCDPISEHNRLYWYRQTLGQGPEFLTYFQNEAQLEKSRLLSDRFSAERPKGSFSTLEIQRTEQGDSAMYLCASSPRSLSVGEQFFGPGTRLTVL.

The chain employs TRBV19 and TRBJ1-1; 7 nucleotides match TRBD1. This CDR3 has 14 amino acids. Unmatched junction bases numbered 13, after V lost 5 bases and J lost 10 bases. Per the germline V gene, CDR1 is LNHDA and CDR2 is SQIVND (reference sequence). The CDR3 region is CASSGVTTGSRAFF. For the CDR3, the DNA is TGTGCCAGTAGTGGCGTGACGACAGGGAGCAGAGCTTTCTTT. The whole variable domain, remainder taken from reference TRBV19 and TRBJ1-1, is DGGITQSPKYLFRKEGQNVTLSCEQNLNHDAMYWYRQDPGQGLRLIYYSQIVNDFQKGDIAEGYSVSREKKESFPLTVTSAQKNPTAFYLCASSGVTTGSRAFFGQGTRLTVV.

The chain joins TRBV6-1 to TRBJ2-4, with a weak D call TRBD2 (6 bases). Looked up from germline, CDR1 is MNHNS and CDR2 is SASEGT. The CDR3 has 14 amino acids. V was cut by 2 bases and J by 3 bases, with 8 bases left in between. CDR3 sequence (DNA): TGTGCCAGCAGTGAACCGGGGGTCAAAAACATTCAGTACTTC. It is translated as CASSEPGVKNIQYF.

The chain has TRBV4-3 and TRBJ2-7; D is undetermined. The CDR3 is 15 residues long. CDR1 is LGHNA and CDR2 is YSLEER in the germline V gene. V was clipped by 1 base and J by 4 bases, with 14 bases between them. This CDR3 is CASSQAFQITYEQYF. In DNA form, the CDR3 reads TGCGCCAGCAGCCAAGCTTTTCAGATAACTTACGAGCAGTACTTC.

This clone appeared a single time. The chain uses TRBV7-9 and TRBJ1-5, with no clear D. The V gene lost 8 bases and the J gene lost 3 bases, with 14 bases spanning the gap. Germline V gene data show CDR1 as SEHNR and CDR2 as FQNEAQ (reference sequence). The CDR3 runs to 14 residues. The CDR3 protein is CASFMSGFNQPQHF. The CDR3 nucleotides read TGTGCCAGCTTCATGTCCGGGTTCAATCAGCCCCAGCATTTT.